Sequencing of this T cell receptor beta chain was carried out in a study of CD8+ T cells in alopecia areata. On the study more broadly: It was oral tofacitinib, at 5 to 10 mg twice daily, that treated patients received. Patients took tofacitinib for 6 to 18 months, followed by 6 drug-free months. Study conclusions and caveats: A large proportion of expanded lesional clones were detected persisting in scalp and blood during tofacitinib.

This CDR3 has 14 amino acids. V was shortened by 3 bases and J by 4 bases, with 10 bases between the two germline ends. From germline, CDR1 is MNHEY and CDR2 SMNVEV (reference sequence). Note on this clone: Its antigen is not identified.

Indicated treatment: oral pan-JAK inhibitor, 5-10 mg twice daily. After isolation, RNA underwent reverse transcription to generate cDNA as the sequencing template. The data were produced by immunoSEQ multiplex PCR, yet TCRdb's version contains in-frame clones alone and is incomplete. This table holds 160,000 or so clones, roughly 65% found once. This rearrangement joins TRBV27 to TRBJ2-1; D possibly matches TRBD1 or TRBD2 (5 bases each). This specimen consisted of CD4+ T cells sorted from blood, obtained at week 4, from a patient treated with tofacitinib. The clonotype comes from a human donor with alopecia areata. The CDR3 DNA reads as TGTGCCAGCAGTTTGGGACCGCGGTACAATGAGCAGTTCTTC. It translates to CASSLGPRYNEQFF.